These T cell receptor beta chains were read from a single sample in a study of T cells in Graves' hyperthyroidism and ophthalmopathy. One entry per CDR3 protein results from TCRdb running MiXCR on the multiplex PCR reads. The profile covers hundreds of thousands of distinct CDR3 sequences, with around 20% appearing a single time and approximately 16% taken by the ten largest. The sample consisted of blood. The receptors stem from a woman between 45 and 60 years old with Graves' hyperthyroidism that later progressed to Graves' ophthalmopathy. CDR3s include the opening cysteine and the closing phenylalanine or tryptophan. The order of the fields is V gene, D gene, clone size, J gene, CDR3 protein, CDR3 DNA. The D gene is left open where the match is weak. Part of the rows lack a size; the others show once, few, many or a class for expanded clones.

V: TRBV12-3/TRBV12-4
D: .
size: many
J: TRBJ2-7
CDR3: CASRLSYEQYF
DNA: TGTGCCAGCAGGCTCTCCTACGAGCAGTACTTC

V: TRBV7-3
D: TRBD2
size: many
J: TRBJ2-5
CDR3: CASSLGGTSETQYF
DNA: TGTGCCAGCAGCTTGGGGGGGACCTCGGAGACCCAGTACTTC

V: TRBV6-1
D: .
size: .
J: TRBJ1-1
CDR3: CASSPSRGTGTEAFF
DNA: TGTGCCAGCAGCCCGTCGAGGGGGACCGGCACTGAAGCTTTCTTT

V: TRBV19
D: TRBD2
size: few
J: TRBJ2-7
CDR3: CASSPYGAGGPSYEQYF
DNA: TGTGCCAGTAGCCCCTACGGAGCGGGGGGGCCCTCCTACGAGCAGTACTTC

V: TRBV7-2
D: .
size: many
J: TRBJ2-3
CDR3: CASCRRVGDTQYF
DNA: TGTGCCAGCTGCAGGAGGGTCGGAGATACGCAGTATTTT

V: TRBV18
D: TRBD2
size: many
J: TRBJ2-3
CDR3: CASSTGLAGGTDTQYF
DNA: TGTGCCAGCTCAACCGGACTAGCGGGGGGGACAGATACGCAGTATTTT

V: TRBV27
D: TRBD1
size: .
J: TRBJ2-7
CDR3: CASSSTGTGGYEQYF
DNA: TGTGCCAGCAGTTCCACCGGGACAGGGGGCTACGAGCAGTACTTC

V: TRBV20-1
D: .
size: .
J: TRBJ2-5
CDR3: CMGGGGRETQYF
DNA: TGCATGGGGGGGGGCGGACGAGAGACCCAGTACTTC

V: TRBV6-7
D: TRBD2
size: .
J: TRBJ2-3
CDR3: CASRPAVPIGGGSGDTQYF
DNA: TGTGCCAGCAGACCCGCGGTGCCAATTGGGGGGGGGTCCGGAGATACGCAGTATTTT

V: TRBV13
D: .
size: .
J: TRBJ1-2
CDR3: CASSFQGRNGYTF
DNA: TGTGCCAGCAGCTTTCAGGGGAGGAATGGCTACACCTTC

V: TRBV10-1
D: .
size: .
J: TRBJ1-1
CDR3: CASSADTFGTEAFF
DNA: TGCGCCAGCAGTGCGGATACATTCGGGACTGAAGCTTTCTTT

V: TRBV11-2
D: TRBD1
size: few
J: TRBJ1-6
CDR3: CASSPGTGGIDSPLHF
DNA: TGTGCCAGCTCACCCGGGACAGGGGGGATCGATTCACCCCTCCACTTT

V: TRBV5-1
D: .
size: many
J: TRBJ2-3
CDR3: CASSLGLATRHHTDTQYF
DNA: TGCGCCAGCAGCTTGGGCCTAGCCACGCGCCACCACACAGATACGCAGTATTTT

V: TRBV5-1
D: .
size: many
J: TRBJ2-1
CDR3: CASSADDYEQFF
DNA: TGCGCCAGCAGCGCGGACGACTATGAGCAGTTCTTC

V: TRBV5-8
D: .
size: few
J: TRBJ2-3
CDR3: CASSSDIAGTDTQYF
DNA: TGTGCCAGCAGCTCGGACATCGCCGGCACAGATACGCAGTATTTT

V: TRBV18
D: .
size: many
J: TRBJ2-7
CDR3: CASSPPQSIHEQYF
DNA: TGTGCCAGCTCACCACCGCAATCAATACACGAGCAGTACTTC

V: TRBV3-1
D: .
size: .
J: TRBJ2-1
CDR3: CASSQVRGEEQFF
DNA: TGTGCCAGCAGCCAAGTCCGAGGGGAGGAGCAGTTCTTC

V: TRBV11-3
D: TRBD1
size: many
J: TRBJ2-2
CDR3: CASSLTGGNTGELFF
DNA: TGTGCCAGCAGCCTGACAGGGGGCAACACCGGGGAGCTGTTTTTT

V: TRBV4-2
D: TRBD2
size: few
J: TRBJ2-3
CDR3: CASSQGWRGGDTDTQYF
DNA: TGTGCCAGCAGCCAAGGATGGCGGGGGGGTGACACAGATACGCAGTATTTT

V: TRBV20-1
D: .
size: .
J: TRBJ1-5
CDR3: CSASSSREFLSNQPQHF
DNA: TGCAGTGCTAGTTCGTCCAGGGAGTTTCTTAGCAATCAGCCCCAGCATTTT

V: TRBV19
D: .
size: few
J: TRBJ2-4
CDR3: CASSSSTTDIQYF
DNA: TGTGCCAGTAGTAGCTCGACCACGGACATTCAGTACTTC

V: TRBV11-2
D: TRBD1
size: many
J: TRBJ2-3
CDR3: CASSLGGGQGTDTQYF
DNA: TGTGCCAGCAGCTTAGGGGGAGGACAGGGGACAGATACGCAGTATTTT

V: TRBV28
D: .
size: .
J: TRBJ2-7
CDR3: CASTKDTLGYEQYF
DNA: TGTGCCAGCACCAAGGACACCCTAGGCTACGAGCAGTACTTC

V: TRBV6-2/TRBV6-3
D: TRBD1
size: .
J: TRBJ2-5
CDR3: CASSYRGQGANPYQETQYF
DNA: TGTGCCAGCAGTTACAGGGGACAGGGGGCGAATCCGTACCAAGAGACCCAGTACTTC

V: TRBV9
D: TRBD1
size: .
J: TRBJ2-3
CDR3: CASSDPTGTGWTDTQYF
DNA: TGTGCCAGCAGCGATCCCACCGGGACAGGGTGGACAGATACGCAGTATTTT

V: TRBV12-3/TRBV12-4
D: TRBD1
size: many
J: TRBJ1-2
CDR3: CASSPRDREGYGYTF
DNA: TGTGCCAGCAGTCCACGGGACAGGGAAGGCTATGGCTACACCTTC

V: TRBV20-1
D: .
size: .
J: TRBJ1-1
CDR3: CSAYSGPSMNTEAFF
DNA: TGCAGTGCATATTCAGGACCTTCCATGAACACTGAAGCTTTCTTT

V: TRBV11-3
D: TRBD1
size: once
J: TRBJ1-1
CDR3: CASSPETGGHTEAFF
DNA: TGTGCCAGCAGCCCTGAGACAGGGGGCCACACTGAAGCTTTCTTT

V: TRBV30
D: TRBD2
size: .
J: TRBJ2-6
CDR3: CAWTGLAGRGANVLTF
DNA: TGTGCCTGGACCGGACTAGCGGGACGTGGGGCCAACGTCCTGACTTTC

V: TRBV27
D: .
size: .
J: TRBJ1-1
CDR3: CASGEKWTMDEAFF
DNA: TGTGCCAGCGGAGAGAAGTGGACAATGGATGAAGCTTTCTTT

V: TRBV7-9
D: TRBD1
size: many
J: TRBJ1-1
CDR3: CASSSITTGSTEAFF
DNA: TGTGCCAGCAGTTCTATCACGACAGGGTCCACTGAAGCTTTCTTT

V: TRBV5-1
D: TRBD1
size: .
J: TRBJ1-4
CDR3: CASSYGPGGLIEKLFF
DNA: TGCGCCAGCAGCTATGGACCAGGGGGCTTAATTGAAAAACTGTTTTTT

V: TRBV7-8
D: .
size: many
J: TRBJ1-6
CDR3: CASSSTALSSYNSPLHF
DNA: TGTGCCAGCAGCTCGACAGCGTTAAGCTCCTATAATTCACCCCTCCACTTT

V: TRBV7-3
D: TRBD2
size: few
J: TRBJ2-5
CDR3: CASSLTTGGGEAETQYF
DNA: TGTGCCAGCAGCTTAACAACCGGCGGGGGGGAAGCAGAGACCCAGTACTTC

V: TRBV12-3/TRBV12-4
D: .
size: .
J: TRBJ2-5
CDR3: CASSFEQGVGETQYF
DNA: TGTGCCAGCAGTTTTGAACAGGGTGTTGGAGAGACCCAGTACTTC

V: TRBV11-2
D: .
size: few
J: TRBJ2-1
CDR3: CASSLDVAAVSYNEQFF
DNA: TGTGCCAGCAGCTTAGATGTGGCAGCCGTCTCCTACAATGAGCAGTTCTTC

V: TRBV4-1
D: .
size: .
J: TRBJ2-1
CDR3: CASSPLGLANEQFF
DNA: TGCGCCAGCAGCCCCCTGGGACTTGCGAATGAGCAGTTCTTC

V: TRBV3-1
D: TRBD1
size: many
J: TRBJ2-7
CDR3: CASSDRVYEQYF
DNA: TGTGCCAGCAGCGACAGGGTCTACGAGCAGTACTTC

V: TRBV18
D: .
size: many
J: TRBJ1-2
CDR3: CASSPLLWTEFYGYTF
DNA: TGTGCCAGCTCACCACTGCTCTGGACAGAGTTCTATGGCTACACCTTC

V: TRBV29-1
D: TRBD1
size: .
J: TRBJ1-1
CDR3: CSVEGRQGFSTEAFF
DNA: TGCAGCGTTGAAGGGAGACAGGGGTTTAGCACTGAAGCTTTCTTT

V: TRBV12-3/TRBV12-4
D: TRBD1
size: few
J: TRBJ1-5
CDR3: CASSEQGFNQPQHF
DNA: TGTGCCAGCAGTGAACAGGGGTTCAATCAGCCCCAGCATTTT

V: TRBV12-3/TRBV12-4
D: .
size: many
J: TRBJ2-7
CDR3: CASSWRRGDEQYF
DNA: TGTGCCAGCAGTTGGCGAAGGGGTGACGAGCAGTACTTC

V: TRBV20-1
D: TRBD1
size: many
J: TRBJ2-5
CDR3: CSARPGQVIRETQYF
DNA: TGCAGTGCTAGACCGGGACAGGTGATTCGAGAGACCCAGTACTTC

V: TRBV12-3/TRBV12-4
D: TRBD1
size: few
J: TRBJ1-3
CDR3: CASSGGRDRGLLGNTIYF
DNA: TGTGCCAGCAGTGGCGGACGGGACAGGGGGCTTCTTGGAAACACCATATATTTT

V: TRBV2
D: .
size: few
J: TRBJ2-7
CDR3: CASRGGGHEQYF
DNA: TGTGCCAGCAGGGGGGGGGGCCACGAGCAGTACTTC

V: TRBV6-2/TRBV6-3
D: .
size: .
J: TRBJ1-5
CDR3: CASSVWGGHDQPQHF
DNA: TGTGCCAGCAGTGTTTGGGGGGGCCATGATCAGCCCCAGCATTTT

V: TRBV20-1
D: TRBD1
size: many
J: TRBJ2-1
CDR3: CSAAGQGVDEQFF
DNA: TGCAGTGCTGCGGGACAGGGGGTCGATGAGCAGTTCTTC

V: TRBV3-1
D: .
size: many
J: TRBJ1-1
CDR3: CASSQIKGIGTEAFF
DNA: TGTGCCAGCAGCCAAATCAAGGGGATAGGAACTGAAGCTTTCTTT

V: TRBV27
D: .
size: .
J: TRBJ2-3
CDR3: CAAGRTDTQYF
DNA: TGTGCGGCGGGCCGCACAGATACGCAGTATTTT

V: TRBV11-3
D: .
size: .
J: TRBJ2-2
CDR3: CASSLVPAGEPFF
DNA: TGTGCCAGCAGCTTAGTGCCGGCCGGGGAGCCGTTTTTT

V: TRBV19
D: TRBD1
size: .
J: TRBJ1-2
CDR3: CASRGDRGDYGYTF
DNA: TGTGCCAGTAGAGGGGACAGGGGTGACTATGGCTACACCTTC

V: TRBV7-8
D: TRBD1
size: many
J: TRBJ2-7
CDR3: CASSLAETGDYEQYF
DNA: TGTGCCAGCAGCTTAGCGGAGACAGGGGACTACGAGCAGTACTTC

V: TRBV18
D: TRBD2
size: .
J: TRBJ2-3
CDR3: CASSPLASGPSTDTQYF
DNA: TGTGCCAGCTCACCACTCGCTAGCGGGCCTAGCACAGATACGCAGTATTTT

V: TRBV5-8
D: .
size: .
J: TRBJ1-6
CDR3: CASSQGRWNSPLHF
DNA: TGTGCCAGCAGCCAGGGACGGTGGAATTCACCCCTCCACTTT

V: TRBV11-3
D: TRBD1
size: many
J: TRBJ2-1
CDR3: CASSLQGANINEQFF
DNA: TGTGCCAGCAGCTTACAGGGGGCGAATATAAATGAGCAGTTCTTC

V: TRBV7-3
D: .
size: many
J: TRBJ1-1
CDR3: CASSLGGEGNTEAFF
DNA: TGTGCCAGCAGCTTAGGGGGAGAGGGGAACACTGAAGCTTTCTTT

V: TRBV18
D: TRBD1
size: .
J: TRBJ2-7
CDR3: CASSPPPIRDSPYEQYF
DNA: TGTGCCAGCTCACCTCCGCCTATCCGGGACAGTCCCTACGAGCAGTACTTC

V: TRBV12-3/TRBV12-4
D: .
size: .
J: TRBJ2-2
CDR3: CASWGLQNTGELFF
DNA: TGTGCCAGCTGGGGACTCCAGAACACCGGGGAGCTGTTTTTT

V: TRBV27
D: .
size: .
J: TRBJ2-7
CDR3: CASTSGRSPFEQYF
DNA: TGTGCCAGCACCTCGGGCAGGTCCCCCTTCGAGCAGTACTTC

V: TRBV20-1
D: .
size: many
J: TRBJ1-2
CDR3: CSAAPGRPNYGYTF
DNA: TGCAGTGCGGCCCCCGGACGGCCTAACTATGGCTACACCTTC